This TCR beta chain derives from a study of T cells in Graves' hyperthyroidism and ophthalmopathy. The source material, RNA transcripts, was used to amplify TCR beta CDR3 regions. The study used the HTBI primer set for a first-round RT-PCR of the TCR CDR3. From the multiplex PCR reads, TCRdb called clonotypes with MiXCR, one entry per CDR3 protein. The data contain roughly 500,000 distinct CDR3 sequences, 22% of them singletons. Criteria for exclusion of patients were uncontrolled infection, other autoimmune disease, pregnancy or lactation. It was approximately 9.4 ml of fresh peripheral blood that supplied the PBMCs. The germline gives CDR1 KGHSH, CDR2 LQKENI. The CDR3 loop spans 16 amino acids. Trimming shortened V by 3 bases and J by 2 bases, and 17 bases separated the two germline ends.

The clonotype comes from an older woman with Graves' ophthalmopathy. The sequenced material came from blood. The genes are TRBV18 and TRBJ2-7; D call uncertain. CDR3 sequence reads: CASSPHNPPNAYEQYF. The CDR3 bases are TGTGCCAGCTCACCTCACAACCCCCCAAACGCCTACGAGCAGTACTTC.